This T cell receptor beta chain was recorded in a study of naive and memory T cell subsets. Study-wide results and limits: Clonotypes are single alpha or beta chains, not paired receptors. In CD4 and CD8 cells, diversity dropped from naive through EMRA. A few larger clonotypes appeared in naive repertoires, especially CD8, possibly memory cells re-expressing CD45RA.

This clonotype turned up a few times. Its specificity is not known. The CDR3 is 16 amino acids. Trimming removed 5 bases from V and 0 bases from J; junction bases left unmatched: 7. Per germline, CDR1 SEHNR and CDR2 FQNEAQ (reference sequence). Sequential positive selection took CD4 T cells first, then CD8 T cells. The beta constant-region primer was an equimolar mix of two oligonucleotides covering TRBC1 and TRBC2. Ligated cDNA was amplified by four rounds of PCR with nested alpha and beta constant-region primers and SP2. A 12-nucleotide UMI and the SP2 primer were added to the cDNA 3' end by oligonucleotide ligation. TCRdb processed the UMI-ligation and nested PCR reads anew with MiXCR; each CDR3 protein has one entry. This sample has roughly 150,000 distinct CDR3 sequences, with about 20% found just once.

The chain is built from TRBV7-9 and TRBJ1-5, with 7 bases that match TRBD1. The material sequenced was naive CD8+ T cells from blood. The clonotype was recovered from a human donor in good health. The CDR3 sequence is CASSHGTDLSNQPQHF. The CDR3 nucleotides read TGTGCCAGCAGCCATGGGACAGACCTTAGCAATCAGCCCCAGCATTTT. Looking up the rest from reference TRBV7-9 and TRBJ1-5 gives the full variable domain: DTGVSQNPRHKITKRGQNVTFRCDPISEHNRLYWYRQTLGQGPEFLTYFQNEAQLEKSRLLSDRFSAERPKGSFSTLEIQRTEQGDSAMYLCASSHGTDLSNQPQHFGDGTRLSIL.